The entry that follows covers one TCR beta chain sequence. The sample belongs to a study of blood T cell repertoires in COVID-19. Germline lookup yields CDR1 SGHDN and CDR2 FVKESK. The CDR3 runs 14 residues. The germline V and J ends were trimmed by 0 bases and 11 bases, with 16 bases remaining between them. Participant age was roughly 18 to 90 years, and participants resided in about two dozen US areas. Clinical histories supplied by participants themselves formed the basis of cohort assignment. Authors' data handling: Amplification of reference gene primers provided the estimated nucleated cell counts. Here immunoSEQ multiplex PCR was the method, and the copy in TCRdb shows in-frame clones only, minus some. From that table come the V and J calls and clone size; the DNA was used to work out D and trimming. Altogether around 200,000 clones are present, roughly 87% being singletons, with the ten largest covering 10%.

This chain uses TRBV14 with TRBJ1-1, with unresolved D. The clonotype originates from a man between 18 and 35 years old with acute COVID-19. The source material was PBMCs or T cells enriched from blood (not recorded which). The CDR3 DNA reads TGTGCCAGCAGCCAAGATCGGGGTCACAGCCAGGCTTTCTTT. Translation: CASSQDRGHSQAFF.